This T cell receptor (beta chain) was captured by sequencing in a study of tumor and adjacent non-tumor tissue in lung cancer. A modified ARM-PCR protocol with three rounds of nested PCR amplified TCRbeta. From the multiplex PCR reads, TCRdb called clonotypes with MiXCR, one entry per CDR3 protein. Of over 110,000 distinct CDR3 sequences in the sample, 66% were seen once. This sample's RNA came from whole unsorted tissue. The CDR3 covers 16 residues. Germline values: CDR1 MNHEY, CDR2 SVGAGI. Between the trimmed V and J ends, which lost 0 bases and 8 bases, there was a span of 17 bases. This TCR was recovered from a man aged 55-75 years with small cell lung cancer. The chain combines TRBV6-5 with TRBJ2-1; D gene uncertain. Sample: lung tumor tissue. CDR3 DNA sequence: TGTGCCAGCAGTTACTCTTTCGTAATTTGGTTGCATGAGCAGTTCTTC. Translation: CASSYSFVIWLHEQFF.